This entry is about one TCR beta chain. The target of this receptor is not known. No base quality values were provided; no much bigger clone lies one nucleotide off. Patients with a history of autoimmune disease or receiving systemic immunosuppression were excluded from the trial. In every dose cohort, peripheral blood was drawn for TCR sequencing at baseline, cycle 4 day 1, and cycle 7 day 1. The samples were taken from a phase I, first-in-human, multicenter, open-label dose-escalation trial of ivuxolimab. Adults with locally advanced or metastatic melanoma, renal cell carcinoma, hepatocellular carcinoma or head and neck squamous cell carcinoma were enrolled in the trial. Before TCR sequencing, CD4+ T cells and CD8+ T cells from peripheral blood were sorted into separate populations. These data originate in a study of OX40 agonist ivuxolimab in advanced cancers. For the study in its entirety: The costimulatory receptor OX40 (CD134) was targeted by ivuxolimab, a fully human IgG2 agonistic monoclonal antibody. Intravenous ivuxolimab was administered to patients every 2 weeks at six dose levels: 0.01, 0.1, 0.3, 1.5, 3 and 10 mg/kg. Of the roughly 50 dose-escalation patients, hepatocellular carcinoma was present in around 20, melanoma in approximately 15, renal cell carcinoma in 9 and head and neck cancer in 9. The dose-escalation cohort was about 87% male with a mean age of about 65 years, ranging from roughly 23 to 90. Patients were allowed to have had prior anti-PD-1, anti-PD-L1 or anti-CTLA-4 therapy, and 30% to 40% of the dose-escalation patients had previously received checkpoint inhibitors. Partial responses were achieved by three dose-escalation patients, of whom one had hepatocellular carcinoma and two had cutaneous melanoma. Peripheral TCRbeta sequencing aimed to test whether ivuxolimab altered TCR sequence diversity and caused clonal T-cell expansion. The paper describes the monotherapy dose-escalation part (N of about 52 patients) of the phase I trial of ivuxolimab.

Beyond this particular receptor, the publication reports: Antigen specificity was not determined for the clonally expanded peripheral T cells. After ivuxolimab, expanded clones were on average more numerous among CD8+ T cells than among CD4+ T cells. Low levels of normalized T-cell clonal expansion were also seen in some patients who did not respond. In partial responders in the 0.1-3.0 mg/kg groups, normalized peripheral clonal expansion was found to be among the lowest, especially among CD8+ T cells. At doses of 0.1 to 3.0 mg/kg, clonal expansion of both CD4+ and CD8+ T cells in blood was seen between baseline and week 6.

V was cut back by 5 bases and J by 0 bases, leaving a gap of 13 bases between them. The germline V gene (reference sequence) yields SEHNR for CDR1 and FQNEAQ for CDR2. Taken from cysteine to phenylalanine, the CDR3 has 15 residues. Just CDR3 DNA is preserved here, 45 bases in frame from base 1. To sequence the TCRbeta CDR3 region, genomic DNA was isolated from the sorted cells. The immunoSEQ Assay was used for sequencing of TCRbeta CDR3 regions. Held by TCRdb, this immuneACCESS table contains in-frame sequences only and omits some clones. Under half of the omission traces to an unresolved V gene where checked; the cause of the rest is unknown. The sample records some 100,000 clones, approximately 80% of which are singletons. The leading ten clones occupy around 5% of the sample.

The sequence links TRBV7-9 to TRBJ1-1, with no D gene named confidently. Sequencing was performed on CD4+ or CD8+ T cells sorted from blood, taken in a trial of the OX40 agonist ivuxolimab. The source of this sequence is an adult with an advanced solid tumor such as melanoma, head and neck, liver or kidney cancer. The sequence in DNA is TGTGCCAGCAGCGAAGGGTACAGCCTGAACACTGAAGCTTTCTTT. This codes for CASSEGYSLNTEAFF.